The T cell receptor (beta chain) described here comes from a study of T cell repertoires in cytomegalovirus infection. As for the study in general: Both a matching HLA type and CMV infection were indicated by public TCR beta signatures. General study findings and limits: Adding up the frequency of public TCR beta families identified people who carried CMV plus the relevant HLA. Across the ex vivo response, the dominant clonotypes were HLA-C-restricted CMV-specific TCR beta clonotypes.

TCRdb passed the reads through MiXCR, listing each CDR3 protein once. The table has about 490,000 distinct CDR3 sequences, more than 15% seen once. The trim removed 3 bases at V and 2 bases at J, leaving 9 bases unmatched. CDR1 and CDR2 (germline): SGHAT, FQNNGV. There are 16 residues in the CDR3. This clonotype was recorded many times. What it binds is not known. The V gene is TRBV11-2, the J gene TRBJ2-7, with 8 bases that match TRBD1. The receptor comes from a human donor in good health (CMV status not recorded). Some clones in this sample may be carry-over from other donors' samples. Material: CD8+ T cells from PBMCs. This CDR3 reads CASSFRKGQDTYEQYF. DNA of the CDR3: TGTGCCAGCAGCTTCCGCAAGGGACAGGATACCTACGAGCAGTACTTC.